The 19 T cell receptor beta chains given below trace back to one sample, sequenced in a study of T cells after yellow fever vaccination. TCRdb redid the calling of the 5' RACE reads with MiXCR, one entry per CDR3 protein. The sample includes around 320,000 distinct CDR3 sequences, 8.5% to 10% of them seen just once. This sample comprised CD4+ T cells sorted from PBMCs, obtained 5 days after the yellow fever booster vaccination. These receptors all stem from a man younger than 35 who received the YFV17D yellow fever vaccine.

The CDR3 DNA reads TGTGCCAGCAGAGGACACTGCTACGAGCAGTACGTC. Protein sequence: CASRGHCYEQYV. The chain employs TRBV6-5 and TRBJ2-7, with a possible D match to TRBD1 (5 bases). Trimming cost V 6 bases and J 3 bases, with 9 bases left between them. Germline V gives CDR1 MNHEY, CDR2 SVGAGI. The CDR3 sequence is 12 residues long.

J is TRBJ2-3 and V is TRBV11-2; D uncertain. Between the trimmed V and J ends, which lost 1 base and 4 bases, there was a span of 9 bases. The germline CDR1 and CDR2 sequences are SGHAT and FQNNGV. The CDR3 spans 14 residues. This chain's CDR3 is CASSLVNKADTQYF. For the CDR3, the DNA is TGTGCCAGCAGCTTAGTGAACAAGGCAGATACGCAGTATTTT.

This clonotype was observed many times. The V and J genes are TRBV5-1 and TRBJ2-3, with TRBD2 identical over 12 bases. The CDR3 has 15 amino acids. The junction had 5 bases not matched to a gene; V was cut back by 4 bases and J by 5 bases. Germline loops: CDR1 SGHRS, CDR2 YFSETQ. CDR3 protein: CASSPGLAGQDTQYF. The CDR3 nucleotides read TGCGCCAGCAGCCCCGGACTAGCGGGGCAAGATACGCAGTATTTT.

This clonotype has just a few counts. J is TRBJ2-1 and V is TRBV7-2; no clear D. The CDR3 is 15 residues long. CDR1 and CDR2 (germline): SGHTA, FQGNSA. V lost 5 bases to trimming and J lost 0 bases, with 11 bases between them. The CDR3 DNA sequence: TGTGCCAGCAGCCCCGACTTGCGCTCCTACAATGAGCAGTTCTTC. Its translation is CASSPDLRSYNEQFF.

This clonotype was counted between two and nine times. V and J are TRBV9 and TRBJ1-2; the match to TRBD1 covers 7 bases. Per the germline V gene, CDR1 is SGDLS and CDR2 is YYNGEE. The V gene end was trimmed by 4 bases and the J gene end by 12 bases; junction bases not matched to a gene: 18. The CDR3 runs to 15 residues. This chain's CDR3 is CASSLTGVEDIRDTF. The CDR3 region has the DNA TGTGCCAGCAGCTTAACAGGGGTTGAGGATATAAGAGACACCTTC.

There are many counts of this clonotype. The chain joins TRBV9 to TRBJ2-2; no definite D call. This CDR3 comprises 13 residues. V was trimmed by 0 bases and J by 1 base, leaving 1 base between them. The V gene's germline CDR1 is SGDLS and CDR2 YYNGEE. The CDR3 sequence: CASSVENTGELFF. For the CDR3, the DNA is TGTGCCAGCAGCGTAGAGAACACCGGGGAGCTGTTTTTT.

J is TRBJ1-6 and V is TRBV3-1, with TRBD1 as a possible D gene (6 bases). Trimming pared 0 bases from V and 10 bases from J, leaving 13 bases between. The V gene's germline CDR1 is LGHDT and CDR2 YNNKEL (reference sequence). This CDR3 spans 15 amino acids. CDR3 loop: CASSQDQQGWSPLHF. Written as DNA, the CDR3 is TGTGCCAGCAGCCAAGATCAACAGGGATGGTCACCCCTCCACTTT.

Ten or more counts support this clonotype. The V call is TRBV2, the J call TRBJ2-7; D is unclear. The germline V gene has CDR1 SNHLY and CDR2 FYNNEI. This CDR3 has 13 amino acids. The V end lost 3 bases, the J end lost 1 base, and 7 bases lay between the germline ends. CDR3 loop: CASSDVFSYEQYF. In nucleotides, the CDR3 is TGTGCCAGCAGTGATGTGTTTTCCTACGAGCAGTACTTC.

To note about this clonotype: Possible read error: a much larger clone is one base away. The CDR3 ends on some other residue instead of the conserved phenylalanine or tryptophan, so this is likely a read error. The rearrangement joins TRBV20-1 to TRBJ2-7, with 9 positions matching TRBD1. CDR3 size: 15 residues. J was trimmed by 6 bases and V by 3 bases; bases with no gene match: 12. Germline V CDR1 and CDR2: DFQATT, SNEGSKA (reference sequence). CDR3 sequence: CSASAGTGIGGEQYL. CDR3 nucleotide sequence: TGCAGTGCTAGCGCTGGGACAGGGATTGGGGGCGAGCAGTACTTG.

In its sample, this clonotype was seen many times. The chain is built from TRBV4-3 and TRBJ1-1; D is perhaps TRBD1 (6 bases). Germline loops: CDR1 LGHNA, CDR2 YSLEER. The CDR3 is 14 residues long. Trimming stripped 5 bases from V and 3 bases from J, with 13 bases between. CDR3 sequence reads: CASSEGGRDTEAFF. The DNA of the CDR3 is TGCGCCAGCAGCGAGGGGGGAAGGGACACTGAAGCTTTCTTT.

In regard to this clonotype: At one end the junction does not follow the germline gene, possibly because of a read error. The chain is built from TRBV7-7 and TRBJ2-6; D remains ambiguous. Germline-derived CDR1 and CDR2 are SSHAT and FNYEAQ (reference sequence). The CDR3 sequence is 17 residues long. CDR3 in DNA: TGTGCTAGCAGCCAAACAAGCACGAGCGCGGGGGCCAACGTCCTGACTTTC. Its protein product is CASSQTSTSAGANVLTF. Together with reference TRBV7-7 and TRBJ2-6, the CDR3 gives the full variable domain: GAGVSQSPRYKVTKRGQDVTLRCDPISSHATLYWYQQALGQGPEFLTYFNYEAQPDKSGLPSDRFSAERPEGSISTLTIQRTEQRDSAMYRCASSQTSTSAGANVLTFGAGSRLTVL.

V and J are TRBV5-6 and TRBJ2-3, with D perhaps TRBD1 or TRBD2 (6 bases each). CDR3 length: 13 residues. Trimming pared 3 bases from V and 12 bases from J, leaving 17 bases between. CDR1 and CDR2 (germline): SGHDT, YYEEEE. CDR3 residues: CASSSRGRGNQYF. The CDR3, as DNA: TGTGCCAGCAGCTCCCGGGGGCGCGGGAACCAGTATTTT.

As to this clonotype: At one boundary the junction diverges from the germline segment, which might be a read error. This chain links TRBV4-2 with TRBJ2-3; D not certain. CDR3 size: 16 residues. Germline values: CDR1 LGHNA, CDR2 YNFKEQ. In DNA form, the CDR3 reads TGCGCCAGCAGCCAAGATTGGGCAGTTGGCACAGATACGCAGTATTTT. Its protein product is CASSQDWAVGTDTQYF.

The rearrangement uses TRBV20-1 and TRBJ2-1; D is perhaps TRBD1 or TRBD2 (6 bases each). The germline gives CDR1 DFQATT, CDR2 SNEGSKA (reference sequence). The CDR3 has 16 residues. The V and J ends lost 0 bases and 4 bases respectively, with 16 bases between them. In nucleotides, the CDR3 is TGCAGTGCTAGAGAGGGGGGCCCTCGACTATACAATGAGCAGTTCTTC. This codes for CSAREGGPRLYNEQFF.

In DNA form, the CDR3 reads TGCGCCAGCAGCCCGCCCCGGGACAGGAGTGAAGCTTTCTTT. Amino acids: CASSPPRDRSEAFF. V gene TRBV5-1 combines with J gene TRBJ1-1; the match to TRBD1 covers 8 bases. The CDR3 is 14 amino acids. The germline V gene has CDR1 SGHRS and CDR2 YFSETQ. Trimming cost V 4 bases and J 7 bases; bases outside gene matches: 9.

This clonotype has only a few counts. V is TRBV27 and J is TRBJ1-2, with a tentative D call TRBD1 (6 bases). Germline loops: CDR1 MNHEY, CDR2 SMNVEV (reference sequence). The CDR3 covers 13 residues. The V gene lost 5 bases and the J gene lost 4 bases, with 11 bases spanning the gap. The CDR3 sequence is CASSRGSGYGYTF. The CDR3 nucleotides read TGTGCCAGCAGTAGGGGGTCGGGCTATGGCTACACCTTC.

This clonotype was found a few times. The chain couples TRBV5-1 to TRBJ1-1; 9 bases line up with TRBD1. The CDR3 runs 15 residues. V shed 0 bases and J 5 bases; nucleotides not matched to a gene: 5. Germline assignment: CDR1 SGHRS and CDR2 YFSETQ. The DNA for the CDR3 is TGCGCCAGCAGCTTGGAGGGACAGGGATGGACTGAAGCTTTCTTT. Translating it yields CASSLEGQGWTEAFF.

This clonotype was recorded a few times. V usage is TRBV5-1 and J usage is TRBJ2-1; 14 nucleotides match TRBD2. Germline loops: CDR1 SGHRS, CDR2 YFSETQ. The ends lost 4 bases at V and 6 bases at J; junction bases unmatched: 9. CDR3 size: 17 residues. The CDR3 nucleotides are TGCGCCAGCAGCCCAGGACTAGCGGGGGGCGCAATCAATGAGCAGTTCTTC. It encodes CASSPGLAGGAINEQFF.

The V call is TRBV6-5, the J call TRBJ1-1; D ambiguous. Germline values: CDR1 MNHEY, CDR2 SVGAGI. The V and J ends lost 6 bases and 0 bases respectively, with 8 bases between them. The CDR3 is 13 amino acids. The CDR3 protein is CASRQNMNTEAFF. The CDR3 DNA reads as TGTGCCAGCAGACAGAATATGAACACTGAAGCTTTCTTT.